This T cell receptor (beta chain) was documented in a study of T-cell reconstitution after alpha-beta-depleted transplantation in children. Study-level results: T-cell numbers and diversity one year post-transplant derived largely from freshly generated T cells. TCRbeta diversity was high at day 60 in some patients (a result of surviving recipient T cells and thymic progenitors). Several hundred expanded graft clones reportedly supplied alpha-beta T cells about two months after transplant.

Using unique molecular identifiers, the investigators prepared the TCRbeta library. TCRdb itself ran the PCR reads through MiXCR, one entry per CDR3 protein. The sample lists around 30,000 distinct CDR3 sequences; about 6.8% were seen once. At least ten counts were recorded for this clonotype. Its target is unknown. This CDR3 region has 16 residues. V lost 0 bases and J lost 0, with 9 bases in between. Germline V gene sequence: CDR1 LGHNA, CDR2 YSLEER. The sequence was collected from a child younger than two who had a stem cell transplant for acute myeloid leukemia, so the T cells may come from the graft donor. The sequencing used peripheral blood, collected 60 days after TCRalphabeta/CD19-depleted stem cell transplant. V usage is TRBV4-3 and J usage is TRBJ2-1; unclear D gene. For the CDR3, the DNA is TGCGCCAGCAGCCAAGAATTGCCCAGCTCCTACAATGAGCAGTTCTTC. It translates to CASSQELPSSYNEQFF.